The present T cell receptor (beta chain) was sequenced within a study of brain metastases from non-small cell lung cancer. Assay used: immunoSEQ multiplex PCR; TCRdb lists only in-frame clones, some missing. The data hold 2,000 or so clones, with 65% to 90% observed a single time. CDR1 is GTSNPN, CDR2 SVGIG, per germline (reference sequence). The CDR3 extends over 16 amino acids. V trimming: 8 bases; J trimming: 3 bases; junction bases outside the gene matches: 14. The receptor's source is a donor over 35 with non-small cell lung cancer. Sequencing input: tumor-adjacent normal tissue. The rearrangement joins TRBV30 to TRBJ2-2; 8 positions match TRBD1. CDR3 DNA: TGTGCCCGACTGACAGGGGATTTAATCTACACCGGGGAGCTGTTTTTT. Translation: CARLTGDLIYTGELFF.